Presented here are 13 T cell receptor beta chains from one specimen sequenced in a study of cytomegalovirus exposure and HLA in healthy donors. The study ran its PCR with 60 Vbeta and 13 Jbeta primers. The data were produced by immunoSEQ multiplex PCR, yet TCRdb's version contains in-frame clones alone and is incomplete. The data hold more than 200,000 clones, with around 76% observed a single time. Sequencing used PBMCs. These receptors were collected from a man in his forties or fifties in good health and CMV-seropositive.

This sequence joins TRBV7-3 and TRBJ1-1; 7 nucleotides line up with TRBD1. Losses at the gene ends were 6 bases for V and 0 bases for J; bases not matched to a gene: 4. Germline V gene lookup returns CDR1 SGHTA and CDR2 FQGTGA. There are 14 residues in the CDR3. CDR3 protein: CASSPRGLNTEAFF. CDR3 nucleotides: TGTGCCAGCAGTCCAAGGGGGCTGAACACTGAAGCTTTCTTT.

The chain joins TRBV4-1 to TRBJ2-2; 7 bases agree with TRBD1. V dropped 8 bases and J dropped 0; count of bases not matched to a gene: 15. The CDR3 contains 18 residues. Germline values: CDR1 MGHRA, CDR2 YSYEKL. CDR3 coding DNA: TGCGCCAGCGGTCGGGGACAGACTCCGCCTGCGAACACCGGGGAGCTGTTTTTT. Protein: CASGRGQTPPANTGELFF.

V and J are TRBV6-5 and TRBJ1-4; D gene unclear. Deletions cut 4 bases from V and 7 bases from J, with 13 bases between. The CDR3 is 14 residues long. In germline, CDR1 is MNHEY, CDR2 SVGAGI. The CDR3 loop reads CASSSLYGGEKLFF. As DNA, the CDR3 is TGTGCCAGCAGTTCCCTCTACGGTGGTGAAAAACTGTTTTTT.

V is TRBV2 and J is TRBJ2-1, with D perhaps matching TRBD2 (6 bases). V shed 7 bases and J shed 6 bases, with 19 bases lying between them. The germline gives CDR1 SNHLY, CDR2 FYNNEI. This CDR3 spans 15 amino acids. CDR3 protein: CASKAGPTNLNEQFF. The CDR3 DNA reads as TGTGCCAGCAAGGCGGGACCAACTAATCTCAATGAGCAGTTCTTC.

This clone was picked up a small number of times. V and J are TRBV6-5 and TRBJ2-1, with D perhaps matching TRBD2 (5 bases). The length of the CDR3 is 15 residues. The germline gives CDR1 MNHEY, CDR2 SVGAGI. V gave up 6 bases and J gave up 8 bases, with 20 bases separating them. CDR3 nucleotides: TGTGCCAGCAGGCCGGGTCTTAGCGAATGGGATGAGCAGTTCTTC. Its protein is CASRPGLSEWDEQFF.

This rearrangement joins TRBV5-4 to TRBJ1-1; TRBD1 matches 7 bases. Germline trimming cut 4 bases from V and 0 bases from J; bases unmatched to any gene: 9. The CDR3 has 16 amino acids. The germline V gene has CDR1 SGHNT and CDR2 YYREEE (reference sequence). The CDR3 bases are TGTGCCAGCAGCGTTACGGGACAGTTATTGAACACTGAAGCTTTCTTT. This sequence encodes CASSVTGQLLNTEAFF.

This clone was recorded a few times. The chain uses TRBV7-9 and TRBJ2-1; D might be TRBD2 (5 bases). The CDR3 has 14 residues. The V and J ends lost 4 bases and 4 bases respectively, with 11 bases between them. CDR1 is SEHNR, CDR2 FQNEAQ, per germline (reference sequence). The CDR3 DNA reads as TGTGCCAGCAGCTCTGAACTAGTTTACAATGAGCAGTTCTTC. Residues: CASSSELVYNEQFF. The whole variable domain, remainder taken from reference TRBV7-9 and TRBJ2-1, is DTGVSQNPRHKITKRGQNVTFRCDPISEHNRLYWYRQTLGQGPEFLTYFQNEAQLEKSRLLSDRFSAERPKGSFSTLEIQRTEQGDSAMYLCASSSELVYNEQFFGPGTRLTVL.

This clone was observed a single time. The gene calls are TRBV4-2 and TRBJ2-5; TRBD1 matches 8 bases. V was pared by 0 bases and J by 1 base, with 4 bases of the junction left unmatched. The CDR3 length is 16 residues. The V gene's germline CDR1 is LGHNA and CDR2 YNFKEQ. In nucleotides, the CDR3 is TGTGCCAGCAGCCAAGAAGGACAGGGAGGCCAAGAGACCCAGTACTTC. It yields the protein CASSQEGQGGQETQYF.

The CDR3 loop is CASSYGTGHGYTF. The CDR3 bases are TGTGCCAGCAGTTACGGGACAGGGCACGGCTACACCTTC. This chain connects TRBV6-5 to TRBJ1-2, with 9 bases lining up with TRBD1. V lost 2 bases, J lost 8 bases, and 3 bases stayed unmatched. Germline lookup yields CDR1 MNHEY and CDR2 SVGAGI. This CDR3 comprises 13 residues.

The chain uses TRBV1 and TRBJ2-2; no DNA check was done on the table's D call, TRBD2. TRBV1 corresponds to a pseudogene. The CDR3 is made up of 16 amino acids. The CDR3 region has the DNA TGCACCAGCAGCCGTGGAAGCAGCGAGAACACCGGGGAGCTGTTTTTT. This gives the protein CTSSRGSSENTGELFF.

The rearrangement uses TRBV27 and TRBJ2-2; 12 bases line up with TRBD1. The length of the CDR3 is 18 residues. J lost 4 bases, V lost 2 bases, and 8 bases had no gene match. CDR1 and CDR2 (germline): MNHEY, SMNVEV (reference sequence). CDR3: CASSLTQGQGAGTGELFF. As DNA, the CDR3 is TGTGCCAGCAGTTTAACCCAGGGACAGGGGGCAGGCACCGGGGAGCTGTTTTTT.

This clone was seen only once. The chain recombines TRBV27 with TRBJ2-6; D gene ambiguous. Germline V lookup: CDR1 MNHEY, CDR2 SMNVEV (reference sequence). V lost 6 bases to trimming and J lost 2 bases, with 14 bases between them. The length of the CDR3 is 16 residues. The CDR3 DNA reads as TGTGCCAGCAGCCGAAAGTGGGCGACTGGGGCCAACGTCCTGACTTTC. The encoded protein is CASSRKWATGANVLTF.

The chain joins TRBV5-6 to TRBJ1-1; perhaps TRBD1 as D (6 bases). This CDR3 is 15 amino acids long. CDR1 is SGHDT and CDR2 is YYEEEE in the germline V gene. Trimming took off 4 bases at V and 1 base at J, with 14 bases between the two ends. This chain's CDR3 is CASSNNRATNTEAFF. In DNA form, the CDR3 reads TGTGCCAGCAGCAACAACAGGGCTACGAACACTGAAGCTTTCTTT. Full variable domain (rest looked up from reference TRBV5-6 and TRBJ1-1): DAGVTQSPTHLIKTRGQQVTLRCSPKSGHDTVSWYQQALGQGPQFIFQYYEEEERQRGNFPDRFSGHQFPNYSSELNVNALLLGDSALYLCASSNNRATNTEAFFGQGTRLTVV.